The rows below give T cell receptor beta chains drawn from one sample of a study of blood T cell repertoires in COVID-19. TCRdb's copy holds only in-frame clones and misses some; the assay was immunoSEQ multiplex PCR. Here the sample spans around 300,000 clones, 90% being singletons. Sequencing was done on a sample of peripheral blood. These receptors all come from a woman in her 30s with COVID-19, enrolled during active disease. CDR3s include the opening cysteine and the closing phenylalanine or tryptophan. Each record gives: D gene, V gene, J gene, CDR3 protein. A D gene is named only where the DNA matches it firmly.

.	TRBV6-4	TRBJ1-2	CARFNCRGGVGYTF
TRBD1	TRBV7-9	TRBJ2-7	CASSTNRDSSYEQYF
.	TRBV19	TRBJ1-3	CASSIGQAGNTIYF
.	TRBV12-3/TRBV12-4	TRBJ1-2	CASSLGVPNGYTF
.	TRBV7-9	TRBJ1-2	CASGYPGQIIRQGYTF
TRBD1	TRBV6-1	TRBJ1-2	CASSERQGANYGYTF
TRBD1	TRBV30	TRBJ1-5	CAWSVDRGKGTVRPQHF
.	TRBV19	TRBJ1-2	CASRQTANYGYTF
TRBD1	TRBV15	TRBJ1-2	CATSSSDRVGGYTF
.	TRBV11-2	TRBJ2-7	CASSLNPGATEQYF
TRBD1	TRBV7-9	TRBJ2-7	CASSLGTGSYEQYF
TRBD1	TRBV5-4	TRBJ1-3	CASSLAFGRGQGNTIYF
TRBD1	TRBV25-1	TRBJ1-3	CASSEARGPGNTIYF